This T cell receptor (beta chain) was identified during a study of blood T cell repertoires in COVID-19. Profiled with immunoSEQ multiplex PCR; TCRdb holds only in-frame clones, not every one. The top ten hold over 6% of the sample, which has approximately 230,000 clones, approximately 86% seen once. Germline CDR1 reads LGHDT; CDR2 reads YNNKEL (reference sequence). The CDR3 is 14 amino acids. With 6 bases removed from V and 2 bases from J, the gap between germline ends came to 14 bases. The genes are TRBV3-1 (or the pseudogene TRBV3-2) and TRBJ2-7, with D tentatively TRBD2 (6 bases). Specimen: PBMCs or T cells enriched from blood (not recorded which). This TCR derives from a young woman with acute COVID-19. The CDR3: CASRDTERAYEQYF. CDR3 DNA sequence: TGTGCCAGCAGAGACACCGAGCGGGCCTACGAGCAGTACTTC.